This TCR beta chain was sequenced in a study of T cells after yellow fever vaccination. Points from the study as a whole: Contamination by abundant bulk-population clonotypes could be present in FACS-sorted repertoires. Overlap between CD4 and CD8 compartments was detected for a small share of clonotypes.

They built TCR cDNA with 5'RACE template switching, a step that put in a universal primer site and UMIs. Each CDR3 protein gets one entry after TCRdb re-called the 5' RACE reads with MiXCR. The sample lists 170,000 or so distinct CDR3 sequences, approximately 6.2% occurring once. The sample holds many counts of this clonotype. Its antigen is unidentified. Germline assignment: CDR1 MNHEY and CDR2 SVGAGI. CDR3 length: 15 residues. J was trimmed by 8 bases and V by 2 bases; bases with no gene match: 6. The sample was CD4+ T cells sorted from PBMCs, taken on the day of the first yellow fever vaccination. The genes are TRBV6-5 and TRBJ2-1; TRBD1 matches at 10 bases. The TCR sequence derives from a man younger than 35 who received the YFV17D yellow fever vaccine. The CDR3 loop reads CASSYDRGLGDEQFF. The CDR3, as DNA: TGTGCCAGCAGTTACGACAGGGGGCTAGGGGATGAGCAGTTCTTC.